Here is one T cell receptor (beta chain) with its context. This specimen belongs to a study of blood T cell repertoires in COVID-19. Turning to the study itself: PBMCs, B-cell-depleted T cells, or T cells provided the cDNA or gDNA that made up the material.

Original processing methods: Estimates of nucleated cell counts were drawn from the amplification of reference gene primers. The repertoire was sequenced with immunoSEQ multiplex PCR; TCRdb's copy has only in-frame clones and lacks some. The V and J calls and clone size were taken over from that table, and D and trimming were inferred from the DNA. The sample shows approximately 80,000 clones, about nine tenths of them seen only once. V was pared by 2 bases and J by 1 base, with 6 bases between. The V gene's germline CDR1 is LGHDT and CDR2 YNNKEL (reference sequence). This CDR3 spans 14 amino acids. The chain recombines TRBV3-1 (or the pseudogene TRBV3-2) with TRBJ1-3, with D perhaps matching TRBD1 (6 bases). Material for sequencing was peripheral blood. The clonotype originates from a human donor in a cohort sampled during active COVID-19. CDR3: CASSQTGSGNTIYF. The DNA for the CDR3 is TGTGCCAGCAGCCAAACAGGGTCTGGAAACACCATATATTTT.